A single T cell receptor beta chain is shown here with its context. The sample originates from a study of blood T cell repertoires in COVID-19. Across the study: PBMCs, B-cell-depleted T cells, or T cells were the source of the cDNA or gDNA that made up the material.

V gave up 8 bases and J gave up 6 bases; unmatched junction bases: 4. Germline loops: CDR1 SGHNT, CDR2 YENEEA. CDR3 length: 14 amino acids. In the source study's methods: By means of reference gene primer amplification, nucleated cell counts were estimated. Repertoires were generated with immunoSEQ multiplex PCR, while TCRdb's copy carries only in-frame clones and drops some. For V, J and clone size, that table is used; D and trimming come from the DNA. Seen here are a few hundred thousand clones, 85% to 90% observed once, and the top ten hold more than 9.5%. This TCR was sampled from a woman aged 25 to 45 with COVID-19, enrolled during active disease. Material for sequencing was peripheral blood. The chain is built from TRBV11-3 and TRBJ2-2; TRBD1 matches 12 bases. CDR3 sequence: CASGTGGASGELFF. The CDR3 nucleotides read TGTGCCAGCGGGACAGGGGGCGCATCCGGGGAGCTGTTTTTT. Variable domain in full (rest from reference TRBV11-3 and TRBJ2-2): EAGVVQSPRYKIIEKKQPVAFWCNPISGHNTLYWYLQNLGQGPELLIRYENEEAVDDSQLPKDRFSAERLKGVDSTLKIQPAELGDSAVYLCASGTGGASGELFFGEGSRLTVL.